This T cell receptor (beta chain) stems from a study of blood T cell repertoires in COVID-19. Background on the study: Both acute and convalescent COVID-19 samples were obtained from the United States, Italy and Spain.

The CDR3 is 14 amino acids. Trimming cost V 6 bases and J 0 bases, with 10 bases left between them. Germline V CDR1 and CDR2: SGDLS, YYNGEE. Original handling: The assay estimated nucleated cells by amplifying reference gene primers. Sequencing was performed with immunoSEQ multiplex PCR; in TCRdb, only in-frame clones are kept and a portion is missing. Clone size and the V and J calls come from that table; the DNA yielded D and trimming. The table lists approximately 250,000 clones, 86% of them singletons. The chain recombines TRBV9 with TRBJ1-5; no firm D call. Input material: peripheral blood. This clonotype was sampled from a man in his forties with active or convalescent COVID-19. The CDR3 region is CASIWRPSNQPQHF. The CDR3 DNA is TGTGCCAGCATCTGGCGGCCTAGCAATCAGCCCCAGCATTTT.